The clone carrying this T cell receptor beta chain was seen at least ten times. Its antigen is not known. Deletions cut 2 bases from V and 2 bases from J, with 7 bases between. Germline-derived CDR1 and CDR2 are MNHEY and SVGAGI. This CDR3 contains 14 residues. The TCR beta library used iRepertoire HTBI primers with Arm-PCR amplification of CDR3. One entry per CDR3 protein results from TCRdb running MiXCR on the multiplex PCR reads. This sample yields 500,000 or so distinct CDR3 sequences, of which 15% to 20% are seen a single time; 20% to 25% belongs to the top ten. The data originate from a study of regulatory T cells in long-lasting Graves disease. Documented time point: newly diagnosed GD, antithyroid drugs for less than 3 months. PBMC-extracted RNA yielded the TCR library. Whole-study results and caveats: Patients with persistent Graves' had lower TCR diversity than newly diagnosed patients.

The sample also formed part of further work on T cells in Graves' hyperthyroidism and ophthalmopathy. That source notes: Primed by the HTBI set, a first-round RT-PCR was run on the TCR CDR3.

Sample: peripheral blood mononuclear cells (PBMCs), taken at new diagnosis, from a patient treated with antithyroid drugs. This TCR derives from a woman aged 35-60 years with Graves disease. The chain joins TRBV6-5 to TRBJ1-5, with D unclear. CDR3 nucleotides: TGTGCCAGCAGTTACGCGGGTCGCAATCAGCCCCAGCATTTT. It specifies CASSYAGRNQPQHF.